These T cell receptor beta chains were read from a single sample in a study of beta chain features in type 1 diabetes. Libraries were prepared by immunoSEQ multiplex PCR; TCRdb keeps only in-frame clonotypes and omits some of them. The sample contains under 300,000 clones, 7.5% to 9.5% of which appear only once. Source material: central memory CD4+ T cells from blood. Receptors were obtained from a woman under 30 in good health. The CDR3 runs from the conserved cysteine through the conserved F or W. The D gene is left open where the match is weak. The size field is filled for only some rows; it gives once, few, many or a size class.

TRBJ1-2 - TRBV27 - TGTGCCAGCAGTCCGTCTTGGACAGTAAACGTCTATGGCTACACCTTC CASSPSWTVNVYGYTF
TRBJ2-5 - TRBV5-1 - TGCGCCAGCAGCTTGGATCTACAGCAAGAGACCCAGTACTTC CASSLDLQQETQYF
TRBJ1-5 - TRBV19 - TGTGCCAGTAGTATACGGGTAGGTGGGGCCCGGCCCCAGCATTTT CASSIRVGGARPQHF
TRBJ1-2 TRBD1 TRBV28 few TGTGCCAGCAGTTTTCTCGACAGGGTTTATGATGGCTACACCTTC CASSFLDRVYDGYTF
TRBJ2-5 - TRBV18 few TGTGCCAGCTCAGTAGGGCGAGAGACCCAGTACTTC CASSVGRETQYF
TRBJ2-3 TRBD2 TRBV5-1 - TGCGCCAGCCAGACTAGCGGGGACACAGATACGCAGTATTTT CASQTSGDTDTQYF
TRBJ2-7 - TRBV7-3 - TGTGCCAGCAGCTTATCAGGGCAGGGCTACGAGCAGTACTTC CASSLSGQGYEQYF
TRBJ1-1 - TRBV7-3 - TGTGCCAGCAGCTTAATGGGTCCTGGCACTGAAGCTTTCTTT CASSLMGPGTEAFF
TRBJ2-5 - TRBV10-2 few TGCGCCAGTAAAAGGGGATACCAAGAGACCCAGTACTTC CASKRGYQETQYF
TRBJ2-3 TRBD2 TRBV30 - TGTGCCTGGAGGCCCACTAGCGGAGTCACAGATACGCAGTATTTT CAWRPTSGVTDTQYF
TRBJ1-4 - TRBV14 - TGTGCCAGCAGCCTTAATCGCCTACCGGATGAAAAACTGTTTTTT CASSLNRLPDEKLFF
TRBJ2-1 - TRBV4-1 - TGCGCCAGCAGCCAAGCAGGATTTAGTTTCGGCGAGCAGTTCTTC CASSQAGFSFGEQFF
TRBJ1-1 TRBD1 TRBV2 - TGTGCAGCAGGGGGAGAAAGAGCCACTGAAGCTTTCTTT CAAGGERATEAFF
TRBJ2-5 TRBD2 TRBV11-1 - TGTGCCAGCAGCTTAGATCCTAGCGGGAGAGAGACCCAGTACTTC CASSLDPSGRETQYF
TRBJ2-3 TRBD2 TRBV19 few TGTGCCAGTAGTAAGGGGCTAGCGGTTGCAGATACGCAGTATTTT CASSKGLAVADTQYF
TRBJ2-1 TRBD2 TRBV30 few TGTGCCTTTGGGACTAGTGGCAATGAGCAGTTCTTC CAFGTSGNEQFF
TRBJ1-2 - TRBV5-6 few TGTGCCAGCAGTTTAATTCATGGCCCTAGTGGCTACACCTTC CASSLIHGPSGYTF
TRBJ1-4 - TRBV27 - TGTGCCAGCAGTCTTCGCTTAAATGAAAAACTGTTTTTT CASSLRLNEKLFF
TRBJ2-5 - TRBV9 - TGTGCCAGCAGCGTCGCCCCTAAAGAGACCCAGTACTTC CASSVAPKETQYF
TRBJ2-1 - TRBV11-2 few TGTGCCAGCAGCTTTCGGCTCTCCTACAATGAGCAGTTCTTC CASSFRLSYNEQFF
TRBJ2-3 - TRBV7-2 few TGTGCCAGCAGCTTAGGGTTCTCGCAATTTGGCACAGATACGCAGTATTTT CASSLGFSQFGTDTQYF
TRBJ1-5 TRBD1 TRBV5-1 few TGCGCCAGCAGCCTCGACAGGGGAGCCAATCAGCCCCAGCATTTT CASSLDRGANQPQHF
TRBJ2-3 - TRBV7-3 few TGTGCCAGCAGCCCACTTGGGACTGCCAGTTTGAGCACAGATACGCAGTATTTT CASSPLGTASLSTDTQYF
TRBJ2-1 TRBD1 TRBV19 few TGTGCCAGTAGTACGACAGGGAATTCTCGCAATGAGCAGTTCTTC CASSTTGNSRNEQFF
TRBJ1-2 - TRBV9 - TGTGCCAGCAGCGCCCCGTATGGGGGTCACTATGGCTACACCTTC CASSAPYGGHYGYTF
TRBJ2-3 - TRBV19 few TGTGCCAGTAGTCCCATCCGTGGGGATACGCAGTATTTT CASSPIRGDTQYF
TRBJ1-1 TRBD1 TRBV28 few TGTGCCAGCAGTTCTCTACAGGGGGGGAGAGCTTTCTTT CASSSLQGGRAFF
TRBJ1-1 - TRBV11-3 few TGTGCCAGCAGCTTAGATCGGCGCACTGAAGCTTTCTTT CASSLDRRTEAFF
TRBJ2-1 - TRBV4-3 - TGCGCCAGCAGCCAAGACGGACAGTGGAACAATGAGCAGTTCTTC CASSQDGQWNNEQFF
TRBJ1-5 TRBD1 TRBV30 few TGTGCCTGGAGTCCCTTGACAGGGGGCGGACAGCCCCAGCATTTT CAWSPLTGGGQPQHF
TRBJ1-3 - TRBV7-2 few TGTGCCAGCAGCTTCTACAGCTCTGGAAACACCATATATTTT CASSFYSSGNTIYF
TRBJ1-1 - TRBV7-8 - TGTGCCAGCAGTCTCAGGTCTGGGAACACTGAAGCTTTCTTT CASSLRSGNTEAFF
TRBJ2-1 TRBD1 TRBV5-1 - TGCGCCAGCAGCCCGAAAGTGGGGACAGGGATTAACTCCTACAATGAGCAGTTCTTC CASSPKVGTGINSYNEQFF
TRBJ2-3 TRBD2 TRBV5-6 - TGTGCCAGCAGCGGACGGACTAGCGGGAGACCATCAACGCAGTATTTT CASSGRTSGRPSTQYF
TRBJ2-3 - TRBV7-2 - TGTGCCAGCAGCCAAGGCGGGGAAAGCACAGATACGCAGTATTTT CASSQGGESTDTQYF
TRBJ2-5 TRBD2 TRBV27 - TGTGCCAGCAGTTTATCTTCTCTAGGCCTAGCGGGAGGGGTCCAAGAGACCCAGTACTTC CASSLSSLGLAGGVQETQYF